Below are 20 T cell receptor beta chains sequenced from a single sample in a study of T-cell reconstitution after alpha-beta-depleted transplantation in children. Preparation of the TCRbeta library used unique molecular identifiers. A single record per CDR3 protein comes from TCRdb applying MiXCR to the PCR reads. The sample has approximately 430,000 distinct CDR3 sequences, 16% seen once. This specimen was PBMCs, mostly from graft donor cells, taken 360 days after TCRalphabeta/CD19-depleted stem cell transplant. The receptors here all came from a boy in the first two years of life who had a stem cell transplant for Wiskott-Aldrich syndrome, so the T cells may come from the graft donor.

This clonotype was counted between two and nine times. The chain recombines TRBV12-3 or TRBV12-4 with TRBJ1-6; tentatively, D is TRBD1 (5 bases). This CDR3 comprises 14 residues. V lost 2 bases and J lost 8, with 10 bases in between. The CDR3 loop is CASSLLQGYSPLHF. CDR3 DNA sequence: TGTGCCAGCAGTTTACTCCAGGGATATTCACCCCTCCACTTT.

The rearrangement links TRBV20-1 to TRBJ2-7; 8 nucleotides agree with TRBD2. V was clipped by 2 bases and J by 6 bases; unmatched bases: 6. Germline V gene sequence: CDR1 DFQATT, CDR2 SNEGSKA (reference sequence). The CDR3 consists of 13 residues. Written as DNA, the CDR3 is TGCAGTGCTAGATCGGGAGGGCCGTTCGAGCAGTACTTC. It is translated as CSARSGGPFEQYF.

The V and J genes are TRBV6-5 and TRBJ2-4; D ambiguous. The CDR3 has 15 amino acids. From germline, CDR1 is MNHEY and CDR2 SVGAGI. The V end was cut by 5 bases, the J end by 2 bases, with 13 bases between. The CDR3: CASSRHSLTKNIQYF. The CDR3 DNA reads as TGTGCCAGCAGTCGACATTCCTTAACCAAAAACATTCAGTACTTC.

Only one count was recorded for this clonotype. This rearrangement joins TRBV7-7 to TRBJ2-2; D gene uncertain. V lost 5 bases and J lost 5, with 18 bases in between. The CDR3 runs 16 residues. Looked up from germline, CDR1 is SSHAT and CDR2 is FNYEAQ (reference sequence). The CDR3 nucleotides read TGTGCCAGCAGCCCCCGGGTCGGGCACGGGACCGGGGAGCTGTTTTTT. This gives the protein CASSPRVGHGTGELFF.

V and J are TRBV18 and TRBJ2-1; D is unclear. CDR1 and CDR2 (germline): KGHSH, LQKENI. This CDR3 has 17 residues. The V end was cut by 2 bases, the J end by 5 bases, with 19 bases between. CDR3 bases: TGTGCCAGCTCACCAGGGCACCCCGGTAGTTTCAACAATGAGCAGTTCTTC. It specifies CASSPGHPGSFNNEQFF.

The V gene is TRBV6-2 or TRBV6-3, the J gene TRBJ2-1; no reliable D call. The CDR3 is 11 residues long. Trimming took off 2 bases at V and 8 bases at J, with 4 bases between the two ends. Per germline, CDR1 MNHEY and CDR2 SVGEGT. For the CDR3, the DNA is TGTGCCAGCAGTTACCCTCATGAGCAGTTCTTC. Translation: CASSYPHEQFF.

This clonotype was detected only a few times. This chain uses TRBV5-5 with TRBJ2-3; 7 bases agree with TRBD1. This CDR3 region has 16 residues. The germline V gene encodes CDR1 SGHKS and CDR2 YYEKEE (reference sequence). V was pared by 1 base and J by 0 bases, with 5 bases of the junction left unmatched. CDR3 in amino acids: CASSLRATGSTDTQYF. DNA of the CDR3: TGTGCCAGCAGCTTGCGGGCGACAGGGAGCACAGATACGCAGTATTTT. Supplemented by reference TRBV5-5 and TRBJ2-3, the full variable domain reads DAGVTQSPTHLIKTRGQQVTLRCSPISGHKSVSWYQQVLGQGPQFIFQYYEKEERGRGNFPDRFSARQFPNYSSELNVNALLLGDSALYLCASSLRATGSTDTQYFGPGTRLTVL.

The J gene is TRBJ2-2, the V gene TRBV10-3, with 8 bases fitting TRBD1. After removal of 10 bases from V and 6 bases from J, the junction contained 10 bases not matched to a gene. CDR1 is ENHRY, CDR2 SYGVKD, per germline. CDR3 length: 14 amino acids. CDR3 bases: TGTGCCACCATTCCTCAGGGGGCATCCGGGGAGCTGTTTTTT. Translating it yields CATIPQGASGELFF.

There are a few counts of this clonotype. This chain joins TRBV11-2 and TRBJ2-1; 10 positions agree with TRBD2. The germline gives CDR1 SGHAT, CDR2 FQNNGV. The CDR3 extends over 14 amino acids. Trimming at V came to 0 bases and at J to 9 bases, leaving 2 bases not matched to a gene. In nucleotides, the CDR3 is TGTGCCAGCAGCTTAGAACTAGCGGGATCTGAGCAGTTCTTC. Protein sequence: CASSLELAGSEQFF.

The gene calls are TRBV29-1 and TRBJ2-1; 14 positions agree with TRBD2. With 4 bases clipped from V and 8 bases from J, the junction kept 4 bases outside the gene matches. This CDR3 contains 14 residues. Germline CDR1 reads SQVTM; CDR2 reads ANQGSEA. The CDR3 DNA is TGCAGCGTTGGGGGACTAGCGGGGGAGGATGAGCAGTTCTTC. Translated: CSVGGLAGEDEQFF.

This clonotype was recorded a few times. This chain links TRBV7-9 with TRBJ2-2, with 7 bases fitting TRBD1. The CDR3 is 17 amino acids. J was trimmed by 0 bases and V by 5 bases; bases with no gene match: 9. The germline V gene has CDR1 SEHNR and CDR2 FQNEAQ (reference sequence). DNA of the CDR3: TGTGCCAGCAGCCCCTTACAGGGGATCGCGAACACCGGGGAGCTGTTTTTT. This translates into CASSPLQGIANTGELFF.

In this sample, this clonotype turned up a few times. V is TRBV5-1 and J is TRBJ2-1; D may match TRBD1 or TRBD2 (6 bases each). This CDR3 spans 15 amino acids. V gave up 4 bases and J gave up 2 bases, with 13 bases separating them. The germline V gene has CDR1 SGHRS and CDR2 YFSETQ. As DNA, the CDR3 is TGCGCCAGCAGCCACAACGGGGGCACCTACAATGAGCAGTTCTTC. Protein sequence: CASSHNGGTYNEQFF.

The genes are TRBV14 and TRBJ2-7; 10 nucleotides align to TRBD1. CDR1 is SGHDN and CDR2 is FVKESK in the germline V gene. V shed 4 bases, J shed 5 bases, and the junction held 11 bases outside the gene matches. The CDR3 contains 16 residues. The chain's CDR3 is CASSRRQGAAYHEQYF. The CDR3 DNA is TGTGCCAGCAGCCGAAGACAGGGGGCGGCTTACCACGAGCAGTACTTC.

The CDR3 coding sequence is TGTGCCAGCAGCTTAAGCGGGACAGGGGGCCACGAGCAGTACTTC. It encodes CASSLSGTGGHEQYF. The chain combines TRBV7-6 with TRBJ2-7, with 12 positions matching TRBD1. In germline, CDR1 is SGHVS, CDR2 FNYEAQ. This CDR3 spans 15 amino acids. J lost 5 bases, V lost 2 bases, and 4 bases had no gene match.

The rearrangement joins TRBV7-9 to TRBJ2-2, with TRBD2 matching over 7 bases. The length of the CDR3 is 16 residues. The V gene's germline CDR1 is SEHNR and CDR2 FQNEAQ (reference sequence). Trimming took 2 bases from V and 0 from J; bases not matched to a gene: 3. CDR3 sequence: CASSLRLAANTGELFF. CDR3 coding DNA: TGTGCCAGCAGCTTACGTCTAGCGGCGAACACCGGGGAGCTGTTTTTT. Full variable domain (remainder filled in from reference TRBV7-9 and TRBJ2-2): DTGVSQNPRHKITKRGQNVTFRCDPISEHNRLYWYRQTLGQGPEFLTYFQNEAQLEKSRLLSDRFSAERPKGSFSTLEIQRTEQGDSAMYLCASSLRLAANTGELFFGEGSRLTVL.

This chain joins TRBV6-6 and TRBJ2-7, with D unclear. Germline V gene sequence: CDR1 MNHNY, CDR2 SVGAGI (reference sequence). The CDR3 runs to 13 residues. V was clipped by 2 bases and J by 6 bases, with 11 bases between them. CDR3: CASSYMAGSEQYF. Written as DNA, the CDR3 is TGTGCCAGCAGTTACATGGCCGGCAGCGAGCAGTACTTC.

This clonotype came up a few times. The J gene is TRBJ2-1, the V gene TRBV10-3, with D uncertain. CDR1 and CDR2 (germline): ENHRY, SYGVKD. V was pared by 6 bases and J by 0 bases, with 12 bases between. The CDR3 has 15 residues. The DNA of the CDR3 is TGTGCCATCAGCCCCATGTGGATCTCCTACAATGAGCAGTTCTTC. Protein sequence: CAISPMWISYNEQFF.

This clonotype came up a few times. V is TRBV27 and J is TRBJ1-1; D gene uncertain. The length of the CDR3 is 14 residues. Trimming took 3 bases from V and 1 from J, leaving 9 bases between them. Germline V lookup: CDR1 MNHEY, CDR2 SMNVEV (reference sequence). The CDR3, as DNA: TGTGCCAGCAGTTTTGGAGGGCCGAACACTGAAGCTTTCTTT. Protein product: CASSFGGPNTEAFF.

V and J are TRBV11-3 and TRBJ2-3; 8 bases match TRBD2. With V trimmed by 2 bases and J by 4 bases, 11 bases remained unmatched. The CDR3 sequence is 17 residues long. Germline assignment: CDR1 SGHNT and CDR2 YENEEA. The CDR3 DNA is TGTGCCAGCAGCTTATGGGGCCGGACTAGCTCTCCAGATACGCAGTATTTT. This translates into CASSLWGRTSSPDTQYF.

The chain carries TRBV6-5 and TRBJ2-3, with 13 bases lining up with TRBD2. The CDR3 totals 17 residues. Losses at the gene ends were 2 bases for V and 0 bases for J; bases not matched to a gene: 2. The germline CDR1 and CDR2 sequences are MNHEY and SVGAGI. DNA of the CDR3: TGTGCCAGCAGTTACAGGGGACTAGCGGGAAGCACAGATACGCAGTATTTT. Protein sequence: CASSYRGLAGSTDTQYF.